Shown below are 20 T cell receptor beta chains from a single sample sequenced in a study of cytomegalovirus exposure and HLA in healthy donors. Clones were read by immunoSEQ multiplex PCR, and TCRdb kept only the in-frame ones, dropping some. The sample records some 50,000 clones, approximately 95% being singletons. The sample comprised PBMCs. All receptors derive from a young woman in good health and CMV-seronegative.

The chain joins TRBV2 to TRBJ1-1; possibly TRBD1 for D (6 bases). The V gene's germline CDR1 is SNHLY and CDR2 FYNNEI. There are 14 residues in the CDR3. With 7 bases removed from V and 0 bases from J, the gap between germline ends came to 12 bases. The CDR3: CASNGQGLNTEAFF. CDR3 DNA sequence: TGTGCCAGCAATGGGCAGGGGCTGAACACTGAAGCTTTCTTT. Looking up the rest from reference TRBV2 and TRBJ1-1 gives the full variable domain: EPEVTQTPSHQVTQMGQEVILRCVPISNHLYFYWYRQILGQKVEFLVSFYNNEISEKSEIFDDQFSVERPDGSNFTLKIRSTKLEDSAMYFCASNGQGLNTEAFFGQGTRLTVV.

CDR3 residues: CASSLDRAGGNNEQFF. CDR3 bases: TGCGCCAGCAGCTTGGATCGAGCGGGAGGGAACAATGAGCAGTTCTTC. The chain links TRBV5-1 to TRBJ2-1; TRBD2 matches 10 bases. CDR1 and CDR2 from the germline V gene are SGHRS and YFSETQ. The CDR3 runs 16 residues. With 0 bases clipped from V and 5 bases from J, the junction kept 5 bases outside the gene matches.

The chain employs TRBV15 and TRBJ1-1; 7 positions match TRBD1. Germline assignment: CDR1 LNHNV and CDR2 YYDKDF (reference sequence). The length of the CDR3 is 13 residues. Losses at the gene ends were 8 bases for V and 1 base for J; bases not matched to a gene: 4. In nucleotides, the CDR3 is TGTGCCACCGCCCGGGACAGGAACACTGAAGCTTTCTTT. Translation gives CATARDRNTEAFF. Together with reference TRBV15 and TRBJ1-1, the CDR3 gives the full variable domain: DAMVIQNPRYQVTQFGKPVTLSCSQTLNHNVMYWYQQKSSQAPKLLFHYYDKDFNNEADTPDNFQSRRPNTSFCFLDIRSPGLGDTAMYLCATARDRNTEAFFGQGTRLTVV.

The rearrangement joins TRBV9 to TRBJ1-2, with TRBD1 matching 8 bases. The CDR3 extends over 17 amino acids. The V and J ends lost 0 bases and 2 bases, in that order; junction bases with no gene match: 9. Looked up from germline, CDR1 is SGDLS and CDR2 is YYNGEE. The CDR3 is CASSVGQGYRYNYGYTF. DNA for the CDR3: TGTGCCAGCAGCGTAGGACAGGGGTACCGGTACAACTATGGCTACACCTTC.

The rearrangement joins TRBV6-6 to TRBJ1-3; tentatively, D is TRBD1 (5 bases). Trimming pared 6 bases from V and 2 bases from J, leaving 17 bases between. Germline CDR1 is MNHNY and CDR2 is SVGAGI (reference sequence). The CDR3 loop spans 16 amino acids. The CDR3 is CASRPTDQGTGNTIYF. The CDR3 region has the DNA TGTGCCAGCAGACCGACTGACCAGGGAACTGGAAACACCATATATTTT.

The genes are TRBV5-6 and TRBJ2-5, with D perhaps matching TRBD2 (5 bases). CDR1 and CDR2 from the germline V gene are SGHDT and YYEEEE. The CDR3 is 13 residues long. V was clipped by 0 bases and J by 3 bases, with 6 bases between them. The CDR3: CASSLGREETQYF. As DNA, the CDR3 is TGTGCCAGCAGCTTGGGGCGGGAAGAGACCCAGTACTTC.

J is TRBJ1-1 and V is TRBV7-9; D remains ambiguous. The CDR3 is made up of 14 amino acids. The germline V and J ends were trimmed by 3 bases and 3 bases, with 11 bases remaining between them. CDR1 is SEHNR and CDR2 is FQNEAQ in the germline V gene (reference sequence). Here the CDR3 reads CASSLVTDYTEAFF. The CDR3 nucleotides read TGTGCCAGCAGCTTGGTAACAGATTACACTGAAGCTTTCTTT.

This sequence joins TRBV4-3 and TRBJ1-2; D not resolved. Germline V gene sequence: CDR1 LGHNA, CDR2 YSLEER. CDR3 length: 18 residues. V was clipped by 4 bases and J by 7 bases, with 28 bases between them. The CDR3 nucleotides are TGCGCCAGCAGCCGGACCCGCTTCGGGGAACTAGCTCTTGGTGGCTACACCTTC. Protein: CASSRTRFGELALGGYTF.

This clone has just one count. The chain combines TRBV7-2 with TRBJ1-4; no definite D call. CDR3 length: 16 amino acids. With 5 bases removed from V and 4 bases from J, the gap between germline ends came to 17 bases. Germline CDR1 reads SGHTA; CDR2 reads FQGNSA. This CDR3 is CASSALGWSRNEKLFF. As DNA, the CDR3 is TGTGCCAGCAGCGCCCTCGGTTGGAGTCGTAATGAAAAACTGTTTTTT.

The rearrangement joins TRBV5-5 to TRBJ2-7, with D perhaps matching TRBD1 (5 bases). Looked up from germline, CDR1 is SGHKS and CDR2 is YYEKEE (reference sequence). CDR3 length equals 15 residues. Trimming removed 4 bases from V and 4 bases from J, with 18 bases in between. The CDR3 is CASSPRGQGGYEQYF. The DNA for the CDR3 is TGTGCCAGCAGCCCACGCGGTCAGGGTGGGTACGAGCAGTACTTC.

J is TRBJ2-3 and V is TRBV9; weak D call: TRBD2 (5 bases). The V gene's germline CDR1 is SGDLS and CDR2 YYNGEE. V was pared by 2 bases and J by 0 bases, with 10 bases between. The CDR3 runs 15 residues. The CDR3 DNA reads as TGTGCCAGCAGCGTGGAGGACTCTAGCACAGATACGCAGTATTTT. This encodes CASSVEDSSTDTQYF. Full variable domain (remainder filled in from reference TRBV9 and TRBJ2-3): DSGVTQTPKHLITATGQRVTLRCSPRSGDLSVYWYQQSLDQGLQFLIQYYNGEERAKGNILERFSAQQFPDLHSELNLSSLELGDSALYFCASSVEDSSTDTQYFGPGTRLTVL.

The rearrangement links TRBV6-5 to TRBJ1-5; the D is unclear. The CDR3 covers 14 residues. V was pared by 0 bases and J by 7 bases, with 10 bases between. The germline V gene encodes CDR1 MNHEY and CDR2 SVGAGI. The CDR3 DNA reads TGTGCCAGCAGTTACTCCCCCCGAAGCCAGCCCCAGCATTTT. Encoded protein: CASSYSPRSQPQHF.

A single count supports this clone. The gene calls are TRBV10-3 and TRBJ1-2; D gene ambiguous. V was shortened by 2 bases and J by 4 bases, with 8 bases between the two germline ends. Germline lookup yields CDR1 ENHRY and CDR2 SYGVKD. There are 13 residues in the CDR3. This CDR3 is CAISEAPGYGYTF. In DNA, the CDR3 is TGTGCCATCAGTGAGGCGCCTGGCTATGGCTACACCTTC.

The gene calls are TRBV4-1 and TRBJ1-5; possibly TRBD1 for D (5 bases). The CDR3 is 14 residues long. The V end was cut by 0 bases, the J end by 6 bases, with 9 bases between. Germline-derived CDR1 and CDR2 are MGHRA and YSYEKL. The CDR3 DNA sequence: TGCGCCAGCAGCCAAGACAGGGTGAGTCAGCCCCAGCATTTT. The encoded protein is CASSQDRVSQPQHF.

The gene calls are TRBV15 and TRBJ2-1; 13 bases map to TRBD2. This CDR3 comprises 13 residues. Per germline, CDR1 LNHNV and CDR2 YYDKDF (reference sequence). The V segment lost 4 bases and the J segment 10 bases; nucleotides outside the gene matches: 1. The CDR3 DNA follows: TGTGCCACCAGCACGGGACTAGCGGGAGAGCAGTTCTTC. Translated: CATSTGLAGEQFF.

The V and J genes are TRBV7-9 and TRBJ2-5; the match to TRBD2 covers 7 bases. Germline loops: CDR1 SEHNR, CDR2 FQNEAQ (reference sequence). The CDR3 covers 15 residues. V dropped 0 bases and J dropped 0; count of bases not matched to a gene: 1. The DNA for the CDR3 is TGTGCCAGCAGCTTAGCGGGGGGGGACCAAGAGACCCAGTACTTC. As protein: CASSLAGGDQETQYF.

This chain joins TRBV9 and TRBJ2-1, with TRBD2 identical over 11 bases. J was trimmed by 4 bases and V by 0 bases; bases with no gene match: 3. The CDR3 sequence is 16 residues long. Germline V lookup: CDR1 SGDLS, CDR2 YYNGEE. The CDR3 DNA reads as TGTGCCAGCAGCGTAGTAACTAGCGGGAGATACAATGAGCAGTTCTTC. It translates to CASSVVTSGRYNEQFF.

The rearrangement uses TRBV5-5 and TRBJ2-1, with 10 nucleotides matching TRBD2. CDR3 length equals 12 residues. Germline trimming cut 4 bases from V and 10 bases from J; bases unmatched to any gene: 2. The germline V gene encodes CDR1 SGHKS and CDR2 YYEKEE (reference sequence). The CDR3 sequence: CASSISGGEQFF. In nucleotides, the CDR3 is TGTGCCAGCAGCATTAGCGGGGGGGAGCAGTTCTTC.

The gene calls are TRBV28 and TRBJ2-2; D perhaps matches TRBD2 (6 bases). Between the trimmed V and J ends, which lost 6 bases and 0 bases, there was a span of 14 bases. CDR3 length: 16 residues. CDR1 and CDR2 from the germline V gene are MDHEN and SYDVKM. CDR3 amino acids: CASSPWAGSNTGELFF. The CDR3 nucleotides read TGTGCCAGCAGCCCCTGGGCGGGATCGAACACCGGGGAGCTGTTTTTT.

The chain combines TRBV5-1 with TRBJ2-2; D gene unclear. The CDR3 loop spans 15 amino acids. CDR1 SGHRS and CDR2 YFSETQ come from the germline V gene. V lost 0 bases, J lost 3 bases, and 9 bases lay in between. CDR3 nucleotides: TGCGCCAGCAGCTTGGTAATGTCAGACACCGGGGAGCTGTTTTTT. Protein sequence: CASSLVMSDTGELFF.